A single T cell receptor (beta chain) is shown here with its context. Its antigen is unidentified. These data originate in a study of early stage breast cancer tumors. Across the study: Of around 15 invasive breast tumors, fewer than 13 were hormone receptor-positive, HER2-negative.

Whole-study results and caveats: Compared with adjacent normal breast, tumors showed about 2.5-fold denser, more clonal T cells. Bulk DNA sequencing of unsorted cells missed chain pairing and markers.

The assay was immunoSEQ multiplex PCR, and TCRdb's table has in-frame clones only and misses some. There are tens of thousands of clones in the sample; under 95% occur only once, and around 4.7% lies in the top ten. Germline V gives CDR1 LGHNA, CDR2 YSLEER. V was clipped by 4 bases and J by 7 bases; unmatched bases: 15. The CDR3 is 16 amino acids. This sequence joins TRBV4-3 and TRBJ1-2, with TRBD1 identical over 7 bases. The sequenced sample was blood. The clonotype comes from a person aged 70 to 85 with breast cancer. The CDR3 sequence: CASSPKHMRQGGGYTF. CDR3 DNA: TGCGCCAGCAGCCCCAAGCATATGCGGCAGGGGGGTGGCTACACCTTC.